This TCR beta chain was profiled in a study of blood T cell repertoires in COVID-19. Study summary: Acute and convalescent COVID-19 samples came from the United States, Italy and Spain. PBMCs, B-cell-depleted T cells, or T cells provided the cDNA or gDNA that made up the material.

Recruited during active infection, patients (from Seattle) were subsequently followed longitudinally. Per germline, CDR1 SGHTA and CDR2 FQGNSA. J gave up 8 bases and V 1 base, and 10 bases lay outside the gene matches. The CDR3 runs 16 residues. TCRdb's table, derived via immunoSEQ multiplex PCR, lists solely in-frame clones and lacks some. The repertoire holds around 190,000 clones, with nearly 90% as singletons. The TCR originated in a middle-aged man with COVID-19, enrolled during active disease. This rearrangement joins TRBV7-2 to TRBJ2-1; 8 nucleotides agree with TRBD2. The sample taken for sequencing was peripheral blood. The CDR3 reads CASSLGRSGGYHEQFF. The CDR3 bases are TGTGCCAGCAGCTTAGGTCGAAGCGGGGGATACCATGAGCAGTTCTTC.